This record concerns one TCR beta chain sequence. The PCR employed 60 Vbeta primers together with 13 Jbeta primers. The assay was immunoSEQ multiplex PCR, and TCRdb's table has in-frame clones only and misses some. The sample has roughly 71,000 clones; approximately 80% are singletons. The germline V gene has CDR1 SGHRS and CDR2 YFSETQ. The CDR3 runs to 14 residues. V gave up 4 bases and J gave up 1 base, with 9 bases separating them. The source of the sample is a study of cytomegalovirus exposure and HLA in healthy donors. The rearrangement joins TRBV5-1 to TRBJ1-3; D remains unclear. Material: PBMCs. The TCR was taken from a girl under 18 in good health and CMV-seropositive. This chain's CDR3 is CASSHTTSGNTIYF. DNA for the CDR3: TGCGCCAGCAGCCACACCACATCTGGAAACACCATATATTTT.